The 14 T cell receptor beta chains presented below share a single source sample, sequenced in a study of T cell repertoires in cytomegalovirus infection. TCRdb reanalysed the reads using MiXCR and keeps one entry per CDR3 protein. The table includes some 920,000 distinct CDR3 sequences, around a third detected once. These receptors' targets are unknown. The source material was cultured CD8+ T cells from PBMCs, sampled from culture after CMV antigen stimulation. These receptor sequences come from a human donor in good health (CMV status not recorded). Some clones in this sample may be carry-over from other donors' samples.

In this sample, this clonotype turned up once. The chain recombines TRBV9 with TRBJ1-4; the match to TRBD1 covers 7 bases. CDR3 length: 15 residues. Germline loops: CDR1 SGDLS, CDR2 YYNGEE. Trimming took 3 bases from V and 8 from J; bases not matched to a gene: 10. The CDR3, as DNA: TGTGCCAGCAGCGCCCTACAGGGGCCAAGGGAAAAACTGTTTTTT. Its protein is CASSALQGPREKLFF.

Only a few counts were recorded for this clonotype. The gene calls are TRBV2 and TRBJ2-7; TRBD1 aligns across 9 bases. The germline CDR1 and CDR2 sequences are SNHLY and FYNNEI. The V and J ends lost 8 bases and 2 bases, in that order; junction bases with no gene match: 13. The CDR3 runs to 16 residues. The CDR3 nucleotides are TGTGCCAGCGCCTCCTCGGCGCGGGACAGGGCCTACGAGCAGTACTTC. Amino acid sequence: CASASSARDRAYEQYF.

This clonotype turned up a few times. This sequence joins TRBV7-4 and TRBJ1-1; D remains ambiguous. The V end lost 2 bases, the J end lost 3 bases, and 13 bases lay between the germline ends. Germline CDR1 reads SGHVT; CDR2 reads SQSDAQ. The CDR3 is 15 residues long. CDR3 coding DNA: TGTGCCAGCAGCTTATTAGACGGAATAGACACTGAAGCTTTCTTT. Translation: CASSLLDGIDTEAFF.

This chain joins TRBV27 and TRBJ2-3; tentatively, D is TRBD1 (5 bases). This CDR3 spans 14 amino acids. The V gene's germline CDR1 is MNHEY and CDR2 SMNVEV (reference sequence). Deletions cut 4 bases from V and 2 bases from J, with 10 bases between. Here the CDR3 reads CASSSRETTDTQYF. The DNA of the CDR3 is TGTGCCAGCAGTTCCAGGGAAACCACAGATACGCAGTATTTT.

This clonotype was observed a few times. The genes are TRBV6-1 and TRBJ2-2; D assignment may be TRBD1 or TRBD2 (5 bases each). V lost 5 bases and J lost 1, with 17 bases in between. The CDR3 is made up of 17 amino acids. Germline values: CDR1 MNHNS, CDR2 SASEGT. The CDR3 loop is CASSWRYPDRNTGELFF. The CDR3 nucleotides are TGTGCCAGCAGTTGGAGGTACCCCGACAGGAACACCGGGGAGCTGTTTTTT.

V and J are TRBV7-9 and TRBJ2-3; no clear D gene. The CDR3 consists of 15 residues. Germline loops: CDR1 SEHNR, CDR2 FQNEAQ (reference sequence). Trimming shortened V by 5 bases and J by 0 bases, and 12 bases separated the two germline ends. CDR3 sequence reads: CASSLQTSSTDTQYF. The CDR3 DNA reads TGTGCCAGCAGCCTGCAGACGTCTAGCACAGATACGCAGTATTTT. Full variable domain (rest looked up from reference TRBV7-9 and TRBJ2-3): DTGVSQNPRHKITKRGQNVTFRCDPISEHNRLYWYRQTLGQGPEFLTYFQNEAQLEKSRLLSDRFSAERPKGSFSTLEIQRTEQGDSAMYLCASSLQTSSTDTQYFGPGTRLTVL.

The chain recombines TRBV6-1 with TRBJ1-4, with D maybe TRBD1 (5 bases). Germline CDR1 MNHNS, CDR2 SASEGT. Trimming left V 2 bases short and J 0 bases short, with 13 bases between. The CDR3 spans 17 residues. CDR3 amino acids: CASSETGFRATNEKLFF. As DNA, the CDR3 is TGTGCCAGCAGTGAAACAGGTTTTCGTGCAACTAATGAAAAACTGTTTTTT.

This clonotype showed up just a few times. The J gene is TRBJ1-1, the V gene TRBV28; 8 bases agree with TRBD1. The germline V gene has CDR1 MDHEN and CDR2 SYDVKM. The CDR3 is 15 amino acids. The trim removed 6 bases at V and 0 bases at J, leaving 6 bases unmatched. The CDR3 region has the DNA TGTGCCAGCAGCCGGGAGACAGGGGTGAACACTGAAGCTTTCTTT. Protein: CASSRETGVNTEAFF.

This chain links TRBV6-2 or TRBV6-3 with TRBJ1-1; D perhaps matches TRBD1 (6 bases). Germline loops: CDR1 MNHEY, CDR2 SVGEGT. The CDR3 contains 13 residues. V was shortened by 8 bases and J by 5 bases, with 15 bases between the two germline ends. Written as DNA, the CDR3 is TGTGCCAGCGGGACAACTATGAGGACTGAAGCTTTCTTT. Its protein is CASGTTMRTEAFF.

There are a few counts of this clonotype. The V and J genes are TRBV12-5 and TRBJ1-2, with D perhaps matching TRBD1 (6 bases). The CDR3 runs 14 residues. Germline V CDR1 and CDR2: LGHNT, FRNRAP. Trimming took off 6 bases at V and 8 bases at J, with 19 bases between the two ends. In nucleotides, the CDR3 is TGTGCTAGTGGACCGGACAGTGTGGTGACCGGCTACACCTTC. Its translation is CASGPDSVVTGYTF.

J is TRBJ1-1 and V is TRBV14, with TRBD1 matching over 11 bases. Germline V CDR1 and CDR2: SGHDN, FVKESK. The CDR3 extends over 16 amino acids. Trimming at V came to 2 bases and at J to 6 bases, leaving 8 bases not matched to a gene. The chain's CDR3 is CASSQTPQDRGPEAFF. CDR3 in DNA: TGTGCCAGCAGCCAAACCCCGCAGGACAGGGGGCCTGAAGCTTTCTTT.

There are many counts of this clonotype. The genes are TRBV6-1 and TRBJ2-5; D call uncertain. The CDR3 is 13 amino acids. V was shortened by 5 bases and J by 5 bases, with 12 bases between the two germline ends. Per germline, CDR1 MNHNS and CDR2 SASEGT. CDR3 region: CASSLQSLETQYF. CDR3 bases: TGTGCCAGCAGTCTGCAGAGCCTCGAGACCCAGTACTTC.

This clonotype has ten or more counts. The gene calls are TRBV7-2 and TRBJ2-3; 7 positions agree with TRBD2. Germline V gene lookup returns CDR1 SGHTA and CDR2 FQGNSA. The CDR3 has 15 residues. V shed 1 base, J shed 6 bases, and the junction held 7 bases outside the gene matches. The CDR3 here is CASSLVRRGWDTQYF. The CDR3 DNA reads TGTGCCAGCAGCTTAGTAAGGCGGGGGTGGGATACGCAGTATTTT.

This clonotype has only a few counts. The chain carries TRBV12-3 or TRBV12-4 and TRBJ1-3, with D hard to call. CDR3 length: 14 amino acids. The ends were cut back, 3 bases at V and 1 base at J, with 7 bases in the middle. The CDR3 nucleotides are TGTGCCAGCAGTTTTTCGGTGTCTGGAAACACCATATATTTT. Translating gives CASSFSVSGNTIYF.